This TCR beta chain was observed in a study of blood T cell repertoires in COVID-19 (dated by TCRdb to about 2020). Study-level background: Collaborator samples came from the United States, Italy and Spain and covered acute and convalescent phases of COVID-19. A freely available public database, intended as a resource for researchers studying the immune response to SARS-CoV-2, is where the repertoires were released. Where available, HLA class I and class II types were obtained from metadata supplied by the sample provider rather than from assay-based typing. Deeply sampled blood TCRbeta repertoires from subjects exposed to, actively infected with, or recovered from COVID-19 were included in the dataset. The prospective study material was composed of cDNA or gDNA derived from T cells, B-cell-depleted T cells, or PBMCs. Samples were obtained from the ongoing ImmuneRACE study (first 160 participants) and from 950 to 1,500 subjects provided by 6 global collaborators. Nearly every sample came with metadata listing a de-identified subject ID, COVID-19 status, age in years and sex. On the study overall, not on this receptor specifically: How much clinical and demographic metadata was included differed by source and by participant, and the metadata was provided uncurated.

TCRbeta CDR3 regions were amplified from genomic DNA using the immunoSEQ Assay, a bias-controlled multiplex PCR. The paper's processing steps were these. The number of nucleated cells in each sample was estimated from the amplification of reference gene primers within the assay. Sequence reads were collapsed and filtered to measure the absolute abundance of every unique TCRbeta CDR3 rearrangement. For each sample, productive Simpson clonality was calculated by taking the square root of Simpson's diversity index across productive rearrangements. The immuneACCESS repertoire file appears here via TCRdb, limited to in-frame rearrangements. These files lack a portion of the clones; in checked studies, under half of the deficit traces to unresolved V genes, and the cause of the others is not known. V and J calls and clone size are as listed in that table; D and trimming were resolved from the DNA. The sample yields over 350,000 clones; around 90% were counted once. 1.2% of the sample is held by the ten biggest clonotypes.

Enrolling through a virtual design, the prospective study's participants ranged in age from roughly 18 to 100 years and lived across roughly 23 United States geographic areas. Cohort assignment in the prospective study relied on participant-reported clinical history from a screening survey and a study questionnaire. ImmuneRACE Cohort 3 recovered participants were defined by two consecutive negative NP/OP PCR tests, healthcare professional clearance, or symptom resolution. In the prospective study, whole blood, serum and a nasopharyngeal or oropharyngeal swab were collected from each participant by mobile phlebotomists. Over an approximately 2-month period, participants in the prospective study had the option of providing additional blood draws and questionnaires. Before DNA extraction, blood samples from the prospective study were shipped at room temperature or frozen. Note on this clone: Its recognized antigen is unknown. It has no much larger one-base neighbor in the sample; base qualities were not kept.

Sequenced input: PBMCs or T cells enriched from blood (not recorded which). The receptor was derived from a young woman who had recovered from COVID-19.

The CDR3 in this case is CASSLASGSFPGELFF. The bases are TGTGCCAGCAGCTTGGCTAGCGGGAGTTTTCCCGGGGAGCTGTTTTTT. The V and J segments used are TRBV5-5 and TRBJ2-2; a stretch of 10 junction bases matches TRBD2. The germline V gene (reference sequence) sets CDR1 to SGHKS and CDR2 to YYEKEE. The germline V end is reduced by 0 bases and the J end by 6 bases; junction bases left unmatched: 5. The CDR3 has 16 amino acids, counting the end cysteine and phenylalanine. Of all the DNA, just the CDR3 is kept, 48 bases in frame from base 1.